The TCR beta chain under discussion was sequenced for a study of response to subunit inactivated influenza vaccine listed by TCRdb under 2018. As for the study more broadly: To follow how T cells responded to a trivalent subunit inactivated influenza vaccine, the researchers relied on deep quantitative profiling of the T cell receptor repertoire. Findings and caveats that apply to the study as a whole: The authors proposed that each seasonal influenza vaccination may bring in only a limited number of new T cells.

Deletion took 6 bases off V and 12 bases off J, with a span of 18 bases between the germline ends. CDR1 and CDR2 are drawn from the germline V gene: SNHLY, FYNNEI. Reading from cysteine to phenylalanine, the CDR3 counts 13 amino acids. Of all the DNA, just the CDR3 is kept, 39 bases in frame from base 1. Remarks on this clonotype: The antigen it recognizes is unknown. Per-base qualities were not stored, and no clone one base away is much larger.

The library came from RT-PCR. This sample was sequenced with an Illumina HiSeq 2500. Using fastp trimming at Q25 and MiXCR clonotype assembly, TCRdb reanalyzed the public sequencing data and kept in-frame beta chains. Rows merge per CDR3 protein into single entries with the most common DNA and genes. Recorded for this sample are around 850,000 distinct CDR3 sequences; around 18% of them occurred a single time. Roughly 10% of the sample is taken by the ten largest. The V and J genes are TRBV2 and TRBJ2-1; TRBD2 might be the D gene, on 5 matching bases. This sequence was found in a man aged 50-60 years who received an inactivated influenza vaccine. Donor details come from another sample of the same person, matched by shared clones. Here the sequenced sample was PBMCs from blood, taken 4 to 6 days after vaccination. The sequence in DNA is TGTGCCAGCAGGAGCGGCCCCTCCGTTGGGCAGTTCTTC. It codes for CASRSGPSVGQFF.